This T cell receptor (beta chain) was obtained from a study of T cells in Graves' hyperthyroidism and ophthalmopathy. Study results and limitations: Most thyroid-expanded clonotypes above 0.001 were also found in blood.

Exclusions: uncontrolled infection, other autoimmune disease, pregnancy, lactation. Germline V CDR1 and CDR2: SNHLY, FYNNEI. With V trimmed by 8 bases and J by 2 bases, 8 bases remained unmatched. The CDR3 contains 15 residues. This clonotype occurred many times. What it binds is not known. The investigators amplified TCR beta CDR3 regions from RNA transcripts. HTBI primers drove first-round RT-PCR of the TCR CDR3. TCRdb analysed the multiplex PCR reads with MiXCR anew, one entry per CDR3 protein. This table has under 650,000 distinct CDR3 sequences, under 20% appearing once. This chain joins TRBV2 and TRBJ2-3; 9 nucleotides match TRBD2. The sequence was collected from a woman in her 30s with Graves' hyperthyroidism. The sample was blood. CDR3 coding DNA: TGTGCCAGCGGCGGGCAGCGGGAGGACACAGATACGCAGTATTTT. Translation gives CASGGQREDTDTQYF.